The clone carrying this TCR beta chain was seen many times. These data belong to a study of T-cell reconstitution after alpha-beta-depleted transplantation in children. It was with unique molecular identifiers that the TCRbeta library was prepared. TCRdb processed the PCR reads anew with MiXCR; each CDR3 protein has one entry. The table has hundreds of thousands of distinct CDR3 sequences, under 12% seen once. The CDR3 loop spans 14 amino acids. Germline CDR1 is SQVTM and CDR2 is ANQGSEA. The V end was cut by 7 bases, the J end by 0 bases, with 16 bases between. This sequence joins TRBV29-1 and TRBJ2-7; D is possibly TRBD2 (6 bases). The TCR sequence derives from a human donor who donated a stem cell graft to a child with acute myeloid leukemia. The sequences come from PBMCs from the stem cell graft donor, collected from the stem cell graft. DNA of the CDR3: TGCAGCGGTAAAACTAGCCTAAGCTCCTACGAGCAGTACTTC. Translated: CSGKTSLSSYEQYF.